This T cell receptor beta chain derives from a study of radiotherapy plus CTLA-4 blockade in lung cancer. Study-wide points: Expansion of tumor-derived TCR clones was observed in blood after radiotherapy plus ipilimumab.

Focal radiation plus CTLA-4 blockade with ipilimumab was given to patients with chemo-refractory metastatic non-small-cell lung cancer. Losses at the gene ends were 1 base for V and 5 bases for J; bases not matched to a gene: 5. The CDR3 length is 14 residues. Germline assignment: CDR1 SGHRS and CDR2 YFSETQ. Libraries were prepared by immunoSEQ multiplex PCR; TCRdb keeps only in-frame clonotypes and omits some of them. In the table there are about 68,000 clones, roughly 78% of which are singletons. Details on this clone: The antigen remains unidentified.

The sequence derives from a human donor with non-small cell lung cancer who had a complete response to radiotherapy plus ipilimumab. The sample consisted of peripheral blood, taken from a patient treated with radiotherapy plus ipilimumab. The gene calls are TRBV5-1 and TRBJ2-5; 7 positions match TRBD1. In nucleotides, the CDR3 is TGCGCCAGCAGCTTGACAGGGGCGAGGGAGACCCAGTACTTC. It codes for CASSLTGARETQYF.